Below, one T cell receptor beta chain is given with its context. No antigen is known for it. Starting from 500 ng of total RNA, TCR libraries were made with linear amplification. As processed by the authors: From several healthy donors, 78,498 rearranged TCR alpha transcripts were sequenced. TCRdb fed the reads into MiXCR, producing one record per CDR3 protein. The authors' filters were not applied to this entry. The sample has about 180,000 distinct CDR3 sequences, about four fifths seen once. The data originate from a study of healthy donors' naive CD4 and CD8 T cells. Regarding the study as a whole: Possible naive T cell homeostatic proliferation bias remained unaddressed.

This CDR3 contains 11 residues. Trimming removed 4 bases at V and 14 bases at J, with 12 bases between. The germline CDR1 and CDR2 sequences are GTSNPN and SVGIG (reference sequence). The chain has TRBV30 and TRBJ1-6, with a weak D call TRBD1 (5 bases). Material for sequencing was naive CD4+ and CD8+ T cells sorted from blood, pooled from several donors. The origin of this receptor is a pool of human donors in good health; the sample pools cells from several healthy donors. CDR3 nucleotide sequence: TGTGCCTGGATGGGGGATGAGGCCCTCCACTTT. It yields the protein CAWMGDEALHF.